Listed below are T cell receptor beta chains from one sample, sequenced in a study of OX40 agonist ivuxolimab in advanced cancers. Here immunoSEQ multiplex PCR was the method, and the copy in TCRdb shows in-frame clones only, minus some. The sample contains about 20,000 clones, over 80% of which appear only once. Sequencing was performed on CD4+ or CD8+ T cells sorted from blood, taken in a trial of the OX40 agonist ivuxolimab. All receptors come from an adult with an advanced solid tumor such as melanoma, head and neck, liver or kidney cancer. CDR3s leave out the opening cysteine and the closing phenylalanine or tryptophan.

J: TRBJ2-7
V: TRBV4-1
CDR3: ASSQGNSAGTYEQY

J: TRBJ1-1
V: TRBV5-6
CDR3: ASSSGEGTEAF

J: TRBJ2-7
V: TRBV5-6
CDR3: ASSLGTSSYEQY

J: TRBJ2-1
V: TRBV18
CDR3: ASSPDLAGDIPSEQF

J: TRBJ1-4
V: TRBV5-1
CDR3: ASSWTGSNEKLF

J: TRBJ2-7
V: TRBV6-1
CDR3: ASSEYEQY

J: TRBJ2-2
V: TRBV28
CDR3: ASGVTGNSGELF

J: TRBJ1-4
V: TRBV2
CDR3: ASGSGMMGEKLF

J: TRBJ2-7
V: TRBV5-6
CDR3: ASPGGRDRVLGEQY

J: TRBJ2-3
V: TRBV5-6
CDR3: ASSRNTDTQY

J: TRBJ2-3
V: TRBV6-4
CDR3: ASSPGTASTDTQY

J: TRBJ2-5
V: TRBV9
CDR3: ASSPGVASGGRETQY

J: TRBJ2-1
V: TRBV11-2
CDR3: ASSGTSGTWNHNEQF

J: TRBJ2-7
V: TRBV27
CDR3: ASSPGSRVGQY

J: TRBJ2-7
V: TRBV27
CDR3: ASSVSQGSYEQY